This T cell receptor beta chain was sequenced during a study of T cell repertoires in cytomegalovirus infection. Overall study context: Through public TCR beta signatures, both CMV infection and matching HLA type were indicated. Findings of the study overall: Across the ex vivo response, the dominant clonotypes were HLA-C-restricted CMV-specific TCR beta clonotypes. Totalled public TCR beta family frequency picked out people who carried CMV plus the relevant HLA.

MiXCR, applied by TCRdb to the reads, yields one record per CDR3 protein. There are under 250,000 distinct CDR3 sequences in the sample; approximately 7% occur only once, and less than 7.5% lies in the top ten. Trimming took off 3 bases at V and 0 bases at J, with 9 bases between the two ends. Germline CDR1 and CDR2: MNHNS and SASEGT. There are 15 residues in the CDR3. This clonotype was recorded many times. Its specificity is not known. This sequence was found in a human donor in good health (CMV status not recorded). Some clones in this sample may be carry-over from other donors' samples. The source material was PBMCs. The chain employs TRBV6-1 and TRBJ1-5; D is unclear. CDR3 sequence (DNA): TGTGCCAGCAGTGACAGATCAGATAGCAATCAGCCCCAGCATTTT. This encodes CASSDRSDSNQPQHF.